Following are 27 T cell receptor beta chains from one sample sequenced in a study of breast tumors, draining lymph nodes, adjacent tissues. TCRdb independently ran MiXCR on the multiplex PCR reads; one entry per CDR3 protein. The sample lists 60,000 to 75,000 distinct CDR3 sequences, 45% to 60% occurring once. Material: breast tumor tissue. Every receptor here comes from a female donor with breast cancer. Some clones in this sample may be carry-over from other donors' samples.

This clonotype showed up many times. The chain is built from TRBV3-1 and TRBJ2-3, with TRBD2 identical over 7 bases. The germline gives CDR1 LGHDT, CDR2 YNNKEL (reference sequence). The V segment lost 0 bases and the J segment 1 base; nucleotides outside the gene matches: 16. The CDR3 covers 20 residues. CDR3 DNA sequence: TGTGCCAGCAGCCAAGATCGGGGAGCGGGGACTATTGGGGGCACAGATACGCAGTATTTT. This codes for CASSQDRGAGTIGGTDTQYF.

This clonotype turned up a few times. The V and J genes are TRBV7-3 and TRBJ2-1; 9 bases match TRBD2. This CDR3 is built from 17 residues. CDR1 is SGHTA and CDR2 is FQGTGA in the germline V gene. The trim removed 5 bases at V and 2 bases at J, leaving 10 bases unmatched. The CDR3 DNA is TGTGCCAGCAGCAAGGACAGGCGGGAGGGCCCCTACAATGAGCAGTTCTTC. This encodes CASSKDRREGPYNEQFF. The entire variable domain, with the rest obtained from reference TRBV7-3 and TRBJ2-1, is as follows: GAGVSQTPSNKVTEKGKYVELRCDPISGHTALYWYRQSLGQGPEFLIYFQGTGAADDSGLPNDRFFAVRPEGSVSTLKIQRTERGDSAVYLCASSKDRREGPYNEQFFGPGTRLTVL.

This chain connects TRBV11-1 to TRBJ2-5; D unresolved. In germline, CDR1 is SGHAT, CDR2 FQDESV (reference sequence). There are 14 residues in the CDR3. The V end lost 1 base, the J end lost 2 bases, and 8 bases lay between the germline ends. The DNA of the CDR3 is TGTGCCAGCAGCTTAGGGCGGATTCAAGAGACCCAGTACTTC. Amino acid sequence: CASSLGRIQETQYF.

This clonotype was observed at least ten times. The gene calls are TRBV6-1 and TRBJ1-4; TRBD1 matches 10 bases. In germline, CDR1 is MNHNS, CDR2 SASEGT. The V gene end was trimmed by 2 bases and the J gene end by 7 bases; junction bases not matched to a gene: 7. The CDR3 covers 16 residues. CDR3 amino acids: CASSEPQGTGAEKLFF. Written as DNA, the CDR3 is TGTGCCAGCAGTGAACCTCAAGGGACAGGGGCTGAAAAACTGTTTTTT.

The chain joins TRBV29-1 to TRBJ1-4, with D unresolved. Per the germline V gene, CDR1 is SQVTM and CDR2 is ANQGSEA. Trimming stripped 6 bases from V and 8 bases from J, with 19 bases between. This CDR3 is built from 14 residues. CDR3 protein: CSVAWAVGGEKLFF. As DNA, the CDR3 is TGCAGCGTGGCCTGGGCAGTGGGTGGCGAAAAACTGTTTTTT.

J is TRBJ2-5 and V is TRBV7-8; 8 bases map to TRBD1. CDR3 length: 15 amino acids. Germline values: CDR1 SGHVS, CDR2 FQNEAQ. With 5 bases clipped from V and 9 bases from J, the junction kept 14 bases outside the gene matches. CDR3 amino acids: CASSPIPNRGKAQYF. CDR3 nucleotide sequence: TGTGCCAGCAGCCCCATTCCAAACAGGGGGAAGGCCCAGTACTTC.

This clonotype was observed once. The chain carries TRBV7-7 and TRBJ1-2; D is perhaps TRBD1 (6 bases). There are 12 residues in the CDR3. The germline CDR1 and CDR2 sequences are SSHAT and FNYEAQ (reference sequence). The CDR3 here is CANTQQGRGYTF. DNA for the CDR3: TGTGCTAACACCCAACAGGGACGGGGCTACACCTTC.

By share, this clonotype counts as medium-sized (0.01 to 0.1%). This CDR3 reads CASSVGGMSHNEQFF. The CDR3 DNA is TGTGCCAGCAGCGTAGGCGGGATGTCCCACAATGAGCAGTTCTTC. The chain employs TRBV9 and TRBJ2-1; D may be TRBD2 (6 bases). CDR1 and CDR2 from the germline V gene are SGDLS and YYNGEE. There are 15 residues in the CDR3. The V end was cut by 0 bases, the J end by 5 bases, with 12 bases between.

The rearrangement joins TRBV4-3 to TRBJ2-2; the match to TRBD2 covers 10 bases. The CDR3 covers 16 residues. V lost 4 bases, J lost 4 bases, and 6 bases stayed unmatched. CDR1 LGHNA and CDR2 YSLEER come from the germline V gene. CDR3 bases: TGCGCCAGCAGCCCCACTAGCGGGGCGTCCACCGGGGAGCTGTTTTTT. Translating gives CASSPTSGASTGELFF.

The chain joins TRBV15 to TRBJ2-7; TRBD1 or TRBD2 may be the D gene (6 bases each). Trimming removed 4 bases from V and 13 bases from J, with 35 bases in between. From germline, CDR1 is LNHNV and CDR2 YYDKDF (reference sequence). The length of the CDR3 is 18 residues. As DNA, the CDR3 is TGTGCCACCAGCAAGGGGGGCTCCTACGAGCAGTCTTATCGGCGGGAATACTTC. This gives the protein CATSKGGSYEQSYRREYF. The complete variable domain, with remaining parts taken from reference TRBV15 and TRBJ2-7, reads DAMVIQNPRYQVTQFGKPVTLSCSQTLNHNVMYWYQQKSSQAPKLLFHYYDKDFNNEADTPDNFQSRRPNTSFCFLDIRSPGLGDTAMYLCATSKGGSYEQSYRREYFGPGTRLTVT.

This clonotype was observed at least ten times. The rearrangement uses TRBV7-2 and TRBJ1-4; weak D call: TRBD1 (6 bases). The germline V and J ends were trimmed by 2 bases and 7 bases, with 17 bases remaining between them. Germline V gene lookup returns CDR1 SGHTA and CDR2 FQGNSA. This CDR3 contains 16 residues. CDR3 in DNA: TGTGCCAGCAGCTTAACCACCGGGACCAGGGGTGAAAAACTGTTTTTT. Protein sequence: CASSLTTGTRGEKLFF.

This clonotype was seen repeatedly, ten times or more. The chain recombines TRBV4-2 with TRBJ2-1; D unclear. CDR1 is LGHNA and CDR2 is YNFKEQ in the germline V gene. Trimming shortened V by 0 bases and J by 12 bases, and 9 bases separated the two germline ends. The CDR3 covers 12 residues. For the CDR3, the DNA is TGTGCCAGCAGCCAAGATCTCGGAGCGCAGTTCTTC. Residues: CASSQDLGAQFF.

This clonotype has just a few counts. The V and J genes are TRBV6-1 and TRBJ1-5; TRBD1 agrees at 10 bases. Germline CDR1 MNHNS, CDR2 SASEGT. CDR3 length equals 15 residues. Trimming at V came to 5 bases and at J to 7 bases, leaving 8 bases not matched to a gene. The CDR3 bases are TGTGCCAGCAGTCTGACAGGGGGCGCGAGGCAGCCCCAGCATTTT. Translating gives CASSLTGGARQPQHF.

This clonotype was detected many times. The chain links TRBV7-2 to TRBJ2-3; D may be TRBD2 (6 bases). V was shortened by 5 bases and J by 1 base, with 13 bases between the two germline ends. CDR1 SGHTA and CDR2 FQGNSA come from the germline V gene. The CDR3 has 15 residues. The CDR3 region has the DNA TGTGCCAGCAGCCCCGCGGGACCCCGCACAGATACGCAGTATTTT. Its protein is CASSPAGPRTDTQYF.

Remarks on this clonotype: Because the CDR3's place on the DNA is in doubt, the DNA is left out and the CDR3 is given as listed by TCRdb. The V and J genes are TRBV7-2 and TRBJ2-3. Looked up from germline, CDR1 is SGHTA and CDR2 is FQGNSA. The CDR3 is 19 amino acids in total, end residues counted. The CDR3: CDSSFYICSVGSPTDTQYF.

The CDR3 spells CSVVHNYGYTF. For the CDR3, the DNA is TGCAGCGTTGTTCACAACTATGGCTACACCTTC. The chain carries TRBV29-1 and TRBJ1-2; D ambiguous. The CDR3 covers 11 residues. V gave up 4 bases and J gave up 2 bases, with 5 bases separating them. Per the germline V gene, CDR1 is SQVTM and CDR2 is ANQGSEA.

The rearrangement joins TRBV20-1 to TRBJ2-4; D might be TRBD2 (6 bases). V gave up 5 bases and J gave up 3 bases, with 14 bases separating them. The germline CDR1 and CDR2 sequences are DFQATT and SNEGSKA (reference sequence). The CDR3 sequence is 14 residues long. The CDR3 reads CSAGGGRVKNIQYF. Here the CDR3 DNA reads TGCAGTGCTGGGGGAGGTCGGGTCAAAAACATTCAGTACTTC.

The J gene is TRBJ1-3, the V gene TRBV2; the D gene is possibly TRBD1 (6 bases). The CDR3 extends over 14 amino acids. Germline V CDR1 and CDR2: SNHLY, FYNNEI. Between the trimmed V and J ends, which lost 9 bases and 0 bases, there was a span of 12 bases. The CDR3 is CARQSGDSGNTIYF. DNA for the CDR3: TGTGCCAGACAATCAGGGGACTCTGGAAACACCATATATTTT.

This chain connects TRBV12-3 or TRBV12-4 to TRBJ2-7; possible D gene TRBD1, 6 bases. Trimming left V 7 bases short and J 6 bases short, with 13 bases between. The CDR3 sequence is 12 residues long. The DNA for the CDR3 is TGTGCCAGCACTATGGAAGGGGGCGAGCAGTACGTC. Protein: CASTMEGGEQYV.

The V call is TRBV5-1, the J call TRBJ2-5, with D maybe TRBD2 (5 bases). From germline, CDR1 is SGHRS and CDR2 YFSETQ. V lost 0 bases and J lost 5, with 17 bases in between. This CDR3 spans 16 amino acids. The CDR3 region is CASSLVGEYYNETQYF. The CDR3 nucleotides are TGCGCCAGCAGCTTGGTTGGGGAGTACTACAATGAGACCCAGTACTTC.

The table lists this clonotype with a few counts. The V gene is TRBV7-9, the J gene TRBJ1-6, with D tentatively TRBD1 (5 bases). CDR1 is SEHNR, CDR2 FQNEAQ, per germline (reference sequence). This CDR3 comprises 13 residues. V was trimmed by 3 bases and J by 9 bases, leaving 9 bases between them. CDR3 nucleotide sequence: TGTGCCAGCAGCTTGACAGAACGTTCACCCCTCCACTTT. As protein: CASSLTERSPLHF.

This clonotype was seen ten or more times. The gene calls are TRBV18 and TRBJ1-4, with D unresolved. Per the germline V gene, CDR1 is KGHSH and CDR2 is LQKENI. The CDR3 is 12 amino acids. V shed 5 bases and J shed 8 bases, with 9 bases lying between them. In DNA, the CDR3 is TGTGCCAGCTCAAAGGACGACGAAAAACTGTTTTTT. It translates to CASSKDDEKLFF. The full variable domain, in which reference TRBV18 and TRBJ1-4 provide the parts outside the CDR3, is NAGVMQNPRHLVRRRGQEARLRCSPMKGHSHVYWYRQLPEEGLKFMVYLQKENIIDESGMPKERFSAEFPKEGPSILRIQQVVRGDSAAYFCASSKDDEKLFFGSGTQLSVL.

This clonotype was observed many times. CDR3 sequence: CASSRVQETQYF. DNA of the CDR3: TGCGCCAGCAGCAGGGTCCAAGAGACCCAGTACTTC. V usage is TRBV4-1 and J usage is TRBJ2-5; D gene unclear. This CDR3 is 12 amino acids long. Germline CDR1 reads MGHRA; CDR2 reads YSYEKL. The V end was cut by 5 bases, the J end by 1 base, with 5 bases between.

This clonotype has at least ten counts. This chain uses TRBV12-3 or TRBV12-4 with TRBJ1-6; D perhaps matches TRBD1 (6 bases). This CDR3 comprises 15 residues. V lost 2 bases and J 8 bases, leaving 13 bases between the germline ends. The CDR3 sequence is CASSLNGGSDSPLHF. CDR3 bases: TGTGCCAGCAGTTTAAATGGGGGCTCGGATTCACCCCTCCACTTT.

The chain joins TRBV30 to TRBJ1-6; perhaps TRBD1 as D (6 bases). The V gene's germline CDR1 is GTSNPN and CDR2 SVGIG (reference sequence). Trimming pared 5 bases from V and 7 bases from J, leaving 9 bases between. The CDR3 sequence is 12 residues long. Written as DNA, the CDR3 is TGTGCCTGGGACAGGACAAATTCACCCCTCCACTTT. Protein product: CAWDRTNSPLHF.

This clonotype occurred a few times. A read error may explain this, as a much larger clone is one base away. The DNA of the CDR3 is TGCAGTGCAGCCGGGACAGGGGGCTCTGCGGCCAACGTCCTGACTTTC. It yields the protein CSAAGTGGSAANVLTF. V is TRBV20-1 and J is TRBJ2-6; 12 nucleotides match TRBD1. Germline V gene sequence: CDR1 DFQATT, CDR2 SNEGSKA (reference sequence). The length of the CDR3 is 16 residues.

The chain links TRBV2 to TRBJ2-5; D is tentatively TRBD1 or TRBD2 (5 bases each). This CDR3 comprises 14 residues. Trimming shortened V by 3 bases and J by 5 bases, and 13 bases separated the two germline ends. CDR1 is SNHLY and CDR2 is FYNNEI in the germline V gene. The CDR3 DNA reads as TGTGCCAGCAGTGAGGGGGTGGGGGAGGAGACCCAGTACTTC. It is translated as CASSEGVGEETQYF.